The 11 T cell receptor beta chains below come from one sample, sequenced in a study of T cells in Graves' hyperthyroidism and ophthalmopathy. RNA transcripts yielded amplified TCR beta CDR3 regions. HTBI primers were used for first-round RT-PCR of the TCR CDR3. MiXCR, run by TCRdb on the multiplex PCR reads, gives a single entry per CDR3 protein. The sample records 490,000 or so distinct CDR3 sequences, roughly 45% being singletons. The specimen was peripheral blood or thyroid tissue (not recorded which). These receptors came from an adult woman with Graves' disease, either hyperthyroidism or ophthalmopathy (not recorded which).

The chain carries TRBV29-1 and TRBJ2-5; tentative D call: TRBD1 (5 bases). The J call may be faulty, since TRBJ2-1 better matches the DNA end. The CDR3 is 13 residues long. The germline V gene has CDR1 SQVTM and CDR2 ANQGSEA. This chain's CDR3 is CSVDRVMDNEQFF. The CDR3 region has the DNA TGCAGCGTTGACAGGGTAATGGACAATGAGCAGTTCTTC.

This chain links TRBV20-1 with TRBJ1-2; D is unclear. V lost 0 bases, J lost 8 bases, and 7 bases lay in between. Germline CDR1 reads DFQATT; CDR2 reads SNEGSKA (reference sequence). The CDR3 sequence is 11 residues long. CDR3 bases: TGCAGTGCTAGAGATCGACGAGGCTACACCTTC. Translating it yields CSARDRRGYTF.

The chain combines TRBV29-1 with TRBJ2-3, with D uncertain. The CDR3 loop spans 13 amino acids. Trimming shortened V by 6 bases and J by 0 bases, and 10 bases separated the two germline ends. Germline V gene sequence: CDR1 SQVTM, CDR2 ANQGSEA. The CDR3 DNA reads TGCAGCGTGCCTAGTGGTAGCACAGATACGCAGTATTTT. Encoded protein: CSVPSGSTDTQYF.

The rearrangement uses TRBV20-1 and TRBJ1-2; no clear D gene. This CDR3 has 13 residues. Per germline, CDR1 DFQATT and CDR2 SNEGSKA (reference sequence). The germline V and J ends were trimmed by 0 bases and 2 bases, with 7 bases remaining between them. The CDR3 loop reads CSARDTRNYGYTF. The CDR3 DNA reads as TGCAGTGCTAGAGATACGAGGAACTATGGCTACACCTTC.

A single count supports this clonotype. This chain links TRBV9 with TRBJ2-5; a weak D match, TRBD1 (5 bases). V gave up 0 bases and J gave up 3 bases, with 18 bases separating them. The CDR3 consists of 17 residues. Germline CDR1 SGDLS, CDR2 YYNGEE. The CDR3 loop is CASSVAQGYGREETQYF. CDR3 nucleotide sequence: TGTGCCAGCAGCGTAGCCCAGGGTTATGGACGGGAAGAGACCCAGTACTTC.

V is TRBV19 and J is TRBJ2-5; a weak D match, TRBD2 (6 bases). V lost 11 bases and J lost 2, with 15 bases in between. The CDR3 loop spans 13 amino acids. Germline V CDR1 and CDR2: LNHDA, SQIVND (reference sequence). As DNA, the CDR3 is TGTGCCGCAAGGAGGGATGGGCAAGAGACCCAGTACTTC. This encodes CAARRDGQETQYF.

This chain uses TRBV20-1 with TRBJ2-7; 7 nucleotides align to TRBD1. The CDR3 spans 13 residues. J was trimmed by 2 bases and V by 6 bases; bases with no gene match: 7. Per germline, CDR1 DFQATT and CDR2 SNEGSKA (reference sequence). This chain's CDR3 is CSAYNQGAYEQYF. The CDR3 DNA sequence: TGCAGTGCCTACAACCAGGGGGCCTACGAGCAGTACTTC.

V gene TRBV7-2 combines with J gene TRBJ2-7, with no clear D. The V gene's germline CDR1 is SGHTA and CDR2 FQGNSA. This CDR3 spans 13 amino acids. Between the trimmed V and J ends, which lost 1 base and 7 bases, there was a span of 11 bases. The CDR3 region has the DNA TGTGCCAGCAGCTTAGGTCGGCGGCGGGAGCAGTACTTC. Translated, it gives CASSLGRRREQYF.

This chain connects TRBV7-3 to TRBJ1-2; TRBD1 aligns across 7 bases. Germline CDR1 is SGHTA and CDR2 is FQGTGA. This CDR3 region has 12 residues. Germline trimming cut 4 bases from V and 8 bases from J; bases unmatched to any gene: 4. CDR3 loop: CASSSGQVGYTF. The CDR3 nucleotides read TGTGCCAGCAGCTCCGGACAGGTCGGCTACACCTTC.

The sample holds many counts of this clonotype. The V gene is TRBV11-3, the J gene TRBJ1-6, with D hard to call. The CDR3 spans 14 residues. Germline lookup yields CDR1 SGHNT and CDR2 YENEEA. V was clipped by 3 bases and J by 6 bases, with 9 bases between them. The CDR3 loop is CASSLEQFNSPLHF. For the CDR3, the DNA is TGTGCCAGCAGCTTGGAACAATTTAATTCACCCCTCCACTTT.

This clonotype was seen repeatedly, ten times or more. The chain joins TRBV29-1 to TRBJ2-3, with D unclear. Germline lookup yields CDR1 SQVTM and CDR2 ANQGSEA. The V gene lost 3 bases and the J gene lost 0 bases, with 10 bases spanning the gap. This CDR3 spans 14 amino acids. The CDR3 loop is CSVDNRQSTDTQYF. The CDR3 region has the DNA TGCAGCGTTGACAATCGGCAGAGCACAGATACGCAGTATTTT.